Each of the 15 T cell receptor beta chains below was sequenced from the same sample in a study of blood T cell repertoires in COVID-19. Sequencing used immunoSEQ multiplex PCR; TCRdb keeps in-frame clones, though not all of them. The table has around 280,000 clones, 87% seen once; the top ten hold roughly 2%. Sequences were obtained from peripheral blood. These receptor sequences come from a woman aged 50 to 60 who had recovered from COVID-19.

This clone has only a few counts. This chain uses TRBV7-2 with TRBJ1-3, with TRBD1 as a possible D gene (5 bases). Trimming took 1 base from V and 8 from J, leaving 15 bases between them. The CDR3 extends over 15 amino acids. The germline CDR1 and CDR2 sequences are SGHTA and FQGNSA. CDR3 residues: CASSLGVGLSYTIYF. In DNA, the CDR3 is TGTGCCAGCAGCTTAGGCGTGGGACTGAGTTACACCATATATTTT.

This rearrangement joins TRBV6-4 to TRBJ2-1; TRBD1 might be the D (6 bases). Trimming cost V 6 bases and J 7 bases, with 16 bases left between them. The CDR3 length is 14 residues. Germline V gives CDR1 MRHNA, CDR2 SNTAGT. The CDR3 here is CASSPTLGANEQFF. Here the CDR3 DNA reads TGTGCCAGCAGCCCGACCCTGGGGGCTAATGAGCAGTTCTTC.

The chain uses TRBV9 and TRBJ2-2, with D tentatively TRBD2 (6 bases). Trimming shortened V by 2 bases and J by 1 base, and 15 bases separated the two germline ends. The CDR3 totals 17 residues. Germline V CDR1 and CDR2: SGDLS, YYNGEE. CDR3 nucleotide sequence: TGTGCCAGCAGCGTTCGCATCGGGGACTTGAACACCGGGGAGCTGTTTTTT. This translates into CASSVRIGDLNTGELFF.

In its sample, this clone was seen once. This chain uses TRBV5-4 with TRBJ1-1, with D unresolved. The CDR3 consists of 13 residues. Germline V gene lookup returns CDR1 SGHNT and CDR2 YYREEE (reference sequence). V gave up 5 bases and J gave up 1 base, with 9 bases separating them. This CDR3 is CASSPDWNTEAFF. CDR3 sequence (DNA): TGTGCCAGCAGTCCCGACTGGAACACTGAAGCTTTCTTT.

This chain connects TRBV19 to TRBJ1-2, with a weak D call TRBD1 (5 bases). From germline, CDR1 is LNHDA and CDR2 SQIVND (reference sequence). The CDR3 is 16 residues long. V was shortened by 7 bases and J by 4 bases, with 22 bases between the two germline ends. CDR3 region: CASTVTRGQGGYGYTF. The CDR3 nucleotides read TGTGCCAGTACCGTTACCCGTGGGCAGGGTGGCTATGGCTACACCTTC.

The table lists this clone with a count of one. The rearrangement uses TRBV28 and TRBJ2-2, with 8 bases matching TRBD2. The CDR3 spans 15 residues. The ends lost 6 bases at V and 1 base at J; junction bases unmatched: 4. CDR1 and CDR2 (germline): MDHEN, SYDVKM. The CDR3 DNA reads as TGTGCCAGCAGCCTGGGACTAGTGAACACCGGGGAGCTGTTTTTT. Its protein is CASSLGLVNTGELFF.

The chain is built from TRBV19 and TRBJ2-1, with a weak D call TRBD2 (6 bases). V lost 5 bases, J lost 6 bases, and 17 bases lay in between. The CDR3 has 15 amino acids. In germline, CDR1 is LNHDA, CDR2 SQIVND (reference sequence). CDR3 protein: CASSRPRDSSNEQFF. DNA of the CDR3: TGTGCCAGTAGTCGGCCCCGGGACTCCAGCAATGAGCAGTTCTTC.

Regarding this clone: This CDR3 is also generated by other DNA sequences in the sample. This rearrangement joins TRBV11-2 to TRBJ1-1; a weak D match, TRBD1 (5 bases). Deletions cut 2 bases from V and 5 bases from J, with 6 bases between. The CDR3 extends over 12 amino acids. CDR1 is SGHAT, CDR2 FQNNGV, per germline. The CDR3 loop reads CASSLRGTEAFF. The CDR3 region has the DNA TGTGCCAGCAGCTTAAGGGGTACTGAAGCTTTCTTT.

This rearrangement joins TRBV7-2 to TRBJ2-2; no definite D call. The germline gives CDR1 SGHTA, CDR2 FQGNSA. With 4 bases removed from V and 0 bases from J, the gap between germline ends came to 3 bases. This CDR3 is 13 amino acids long. The CDR3, as DNA: TGTGCCAGCAGCTCTCCGAACACCGGGGAGCTGTTTTTT. Translated, it gives CASSSPNTGELFF.

This rearrangement joins TRBV6-5 to TRBJ2-2; weak D call: TRBD2 (5 bases). The CDR3 length is 15 residues. Germline lookup yields CDR1 MNHEY and CDR2 SVGAGI. Trimming shortened V by 3 bases and J by 4 bases, and 12 bases separated the two germline ends. CDR3 sequence reads: CASSYVEEGTGELFF. The CDR3 region has the DNA TGTGCCAGCAGTTATGTCGAAGAGGGCACCGGGGAGCTGTTTTTT.

The chain couples TRBV5-1 to TRBJ2-7; weak D call: TRBD2 (5 bases). CDR3 length: 15 residues. The germline V and J ends were trimmed by 4 bases and 2 bases, with 16 bases remaining between them. Germline CDR1 is SGHRS and CDR2 is YFSETQ. Here the CDR3 reads CASSRVAGAAYEQYF. The CDR3 region has the DNA TGCGCCAGCAGCCGCGTGGCGGGCGCTGCCTACGAGCAGTACTTC. The full variable domain, in which reference TRBV5-1 and TRBJ2-7 provide the parts outside the CDR3, is KAGVTQTPRYLIKTRGQQVTLSCSPISGHRSVSWYQQTPGQGLQFLFEYFSETQRNKGNFPGRFSGRQFSNSRSEMNVSTLELGDSALYLCASSRVAGAAYEQYFGPGTRLTVT.

V gene TRBV7-2 combines with J gene TRBJ2-1; D possibly corresponds to TRBD1 (6 bases). Germline assignment: CDR1 SGHTA and CDR2 FQGNSA. The V end lost 5 bases, the J end lost 9 bases, and 11 bases lay between the germline ends. The CDR3 has 12 residues. The CDR3 is CASSRTATEQFF. Written as DNA, the CDR3 is TGTGCCAGCAGCAGGACAGCAACTGAGCAGTTCTTC.

CDR3 sequence: CASSSGGFTGHGYTF. The CDR3 nucleotides read TGTGCCAGCAGCTCGGGCGGATTTACAGGACATGGCTACACCTTC. V gene TRBV7-2 combines with J gene TRBJ1-2; a weak D match, TRBD1 (5 bases). The germline gives CDR1 SGHTA, CDR2 FQGNSA. The CDR3 has 15 amino acids. Trimming took 4 bases from V and 6 from J, leaving 18 bases between them.

The chain couples TRBV9 to TRBJ2-7; 7 bases are a match to TRBD1. Germline V lookup: CDR1 SGDLS, CDR2 YYNGEE. J gave up 5 bases and V 3 bases, and 8 bases lay outside the gene matches. The CDR3 sequence is 14 residues long. The CDR3 DNA is TGTGCCAGCAGCGCCATGACAGGGTCAGACGAGCAGTACTTC. Its translation is CASSAMTGSDEQYF. Drawing the rest from reference TRBV9 and TRBJ2-7, the complete variable domain is DSGVTQTPKHLITATGQRVTLRCSPRSGDLSVYWYQQSLDQGLQFLIQYYNGEERAKGNILERFSAQQFPDLHSELNLSSLELGDSALYFCASSAMTGSDEQYFGPGTRLTVT.

CDR3 loop: CASSLNPLGGGGEQYF. In DNA, the CDR3 is TGTGCCAGCAGCTTAAACCCCCTTGGGGGAGGAGGCGAGCAGTACTTC. This rearrangement joins TRBV7-2 to TRBJ2-7; D possibly corresponds to TRBD2 (6 bases). The CDR3 consists of 16 residues. The V and J ends lost 2 bases and 6 bases respectively, with 20 bases between them. Germline loops: CDR1 SGHTA, CDR2 FQGNSA.